This T cell receptor beta chain was identified during a study of early T cells in non-severe SARS-CoV-2 infection. Study-level background: The sequenced material was bulk RNA from unsorted whole blood, and its chains were unpaired. Study results and caveats: Reliance on VDJdb matching favored anti-spike CD8 responses; private and CD4 specificities were missed.

The table lists this clonotype with a few counts. What it binds is not known. Each cDNA molecule carried a unique molecular identifier. A single record per CDR3 protein comes from TCRdb applying MiXCR to the 5' RACE reads. The sample lists under 90,000 distinct CDR3 sequences; 13% to 15% were seen once. This CDR3 is built from 14 residues. Germline CDR1 SGDLS, CDR2 YYNGEE. With 7 bases removed from V and 6 bases from J, the gap between germline ends came to 20 bases. Sequencing used whole blood. V usage is TRBV9 and J usage is TRBJ2-7, with a weak D call TRBD1 (6 bases). The TCR sequence derives from an adult who was a healthcare worker with PCR-confirmed SARS-CoV-2 infection or an uninfected control (not recorded which). CDR3 nucleotide sequence: TGTGCCAGCCAGGGAGCAGGGGCGGTGAGCGAGCAGTACTTC. Translation gives CASQGAGAVSEQYF.